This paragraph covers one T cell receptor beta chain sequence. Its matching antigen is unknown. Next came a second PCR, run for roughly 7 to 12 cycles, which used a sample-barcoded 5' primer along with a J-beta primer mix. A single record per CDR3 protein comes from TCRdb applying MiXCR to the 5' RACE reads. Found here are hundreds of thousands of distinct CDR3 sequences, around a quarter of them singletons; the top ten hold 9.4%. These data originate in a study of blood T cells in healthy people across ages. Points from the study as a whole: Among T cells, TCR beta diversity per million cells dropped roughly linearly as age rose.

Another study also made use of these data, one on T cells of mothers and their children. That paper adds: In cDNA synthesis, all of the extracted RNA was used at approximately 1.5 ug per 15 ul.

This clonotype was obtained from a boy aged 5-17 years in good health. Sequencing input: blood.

In DNA form, the CDR3 reads TGTGCCAGCAGCTCTACCAGACCGGGACAGAGAAGTTACGAGCAGTACTTC. It yields the protein CASSSTRPGQRSYEQYF. The rearrangement joins TRBV7-9 to TRBJ2-7, with 7 bases matching TRBD1. CDR1 is SEHNR, CDR2 FQNEAQ, per germline (reference sequence). The junction had 16 bases not matched to a gene; V was cut back by 4 bases and J by 4 bases. The CDR3 spans 17 residues.